The rows below give T cell receptor beta chains drawn from one sample of a study of technical replicates of blood from a handful of donors. The protocol was immunoSEQ multiplex PCR, while the TCRdb copy is restricted to in-frame clones and leaves out a portion. The sample includes about 74,000 clones, over 90% of them seen just once. Sequenced material: T cells isolated from PBMCs. The receptor source for this set is a human donor in good health. CDR3s include the opening cysteine and the closing phenylalanine or tryptophan. The D gene is left open where the match is weak. A clone size is listed for some rows: how often the clone was seen (once, few, many), or a class if it is expanded.

j_gene | abundance | v_gene | d_gene | CDR3nt | CDR3aa
TRBJ1-1 | - | TRBV5-1 | TRBD1 | TGCGCCAGCAGCATTGGGACAGCTGGCACTGAAGCTTTCTTT | CASSIGTAGTEAFF
TRBJ2-1 | - | TRBV28 | - | TGTGCCAGCAGAAGTCGGGTGAACCCGTCCAATGAGCAGTTCTTC | CASRSRVNPSNEQFF
TRBJ2-7 | - | TRBV7-7 | - | TGTGCCAGCAGCTTAGCGCCGACTTCCTCCTACGAGCAGTACTTC | CASSLAPTSSYEQYF
TRBJ2-1 | - | TRBV2 | TRBD2 | TGTGCCGGATTGCGGGAGGCAGAGGACAATGAGCAGTTCTTC | CAGLREAEDNEQFF
TRBJ2-3 | - | TRBV2 | TRBD2 | TGTGCCAGCAGTGAGCTCTCTAGCGGTAGGTCAGGTGATACGCAGTATTTT | CASSELSSGRSGDTQYF
TRBJ1-2 | once | TRBV5-6 | TRBD1 | TGTGCCAGCAGCTCAGCCCCGGGACAGGGATATGGCTACACCTTC | CASSSAPGQGYGYTF
TRBJ2-2 | - | TRBV5-6 | - | TGTGCCAGCAGCTTGGTAGGATCGCGGGTCGTCGGGGAGCTGTTTTTT | CASSLVGSRVVGELFF
TRBJ2-2 | - | TRBV18 | - | TGTGCCAGCTCACAAACGGTAGCAAACACCGGGGAGCTGTTTTTT | CASSQTVANTGELFF
TRBJ2-7 | - | TRBV19 | TRBD1 | TGTGCCAGTAGCATATCACCGGGACAGGGGGTTTCCTACGAGCAGTACTTC | CASSISPGQGVSYEQYF
TRBJ2-2 | - | TRBV7-2 | - | TGTGCCAGCAGCCTGGGTGTCGGGAGTCCCGGGGAGCTGTTTTTT | CASSLGVGSPGELFF
TRBJ2-7 | - | TRBV5-4 | TRBD2 | TGTGCCAGCAGCTCCGGGACTAGATACGAGCAGTACTTC | CASSSGTRYEQYF
TRBJ2-7 | - | TRBV7-2 | TRBD2 | TGTGCCAGCAGCTTGGGACTAGCGGGAGCCTACGAGCAGTACTTC | CASSLGLAGAYEQYF
TRBJ2-1 | once | TRBV5-8 | TRBD1 | TGTGCCAGCAGCTTGAGGGACAGGGGGGACAATGAGCAGTTCTTC | CASSLRDRGDNEQFF
TRBJ2-7 | - | TRBV11-2 | - | TGTGCCAGCAGCTCCCTTTGGGGGCTGTACTTC | CASSSLWGLYF
TRBJ1-1 | - | TRBV20-1 | - | TGCAGTGCTAGTGTCGGAGCTGAAGCTTTCTTT | CSASVGAEAFF
TRBJ1-4 | - | TRBV28 | - | TGTGCCAGCAGCTCGGACAGAGACTTTTTTAATGAAAAACTGTTTTTT | CASSSDRDFFNEKLFF
TRBJ2-3 | - | TRBV2 | TRBD2 | TGTGCCAGCAGTGAATTTGGGTCGGCTAGCGGGACAGATACGCAGTATTTT | CASSEFGSASGTDTQYF
TRBJ2-5 | - | TRBV7-3 | TRBD1 | TGTGCCAGCAGCCCGGGACAGGGCGAGACCCAGTACTTC | CASSPGQGETQYF
TRBJ2-2 | - | TRBV28 | - | TGTGCCAGCAGTTATCCGACAGCCTCACTGAACACCGGGGAGCTGTTTTTT | CASSYPTASLNTGELFF
TRBJ2-7 | - | TRBV4-1 | TRBD2 | TGCGCCAGCAGCCAAGGCAGACTAGCGAGTAGCTCCTACGAGCAGTACTTC | CASSQGRLASSSYEQYF
TRBJ2-1 | - | TRBV28 | TRBD2 | TGTGCCAGCAGTTTCCCAACTAGCGGGAGTACCTACAATGAGCAGTTCTTC | CASSFPTSGSTYNEQFF
TRBJ2-1 | - | TRBV5-1 | TRBD2 | TGCGCCAGCAGCCCGGTAGCGGGAGGGTTCGATGAGCAGTTCTTC | CASSPVAGGFDEQFF
TRBJ2-5 | - | TRBV9 | TRBD1 | TGTGCCAGCAGCTTTGGGACAGGGATGGAGACCCAGTACTTC | CASSFGTGMETQYF
TRBJ2-3 | - | TRBV30 | - | TGTGCATTTGGAAGCTGGCTGCTAGCAGAGGCGCAGTATTTT | CAFGSWLLAEAQYF
TRBJ2-1 | - | TRBV10-1 | - | TGCGCCAGCAGTGAGTCGAGGGCCGACGGGAATGAGCAGTTCTTC | CASSESRADGNEQFF
TRBJ2-7 | few | TRBV6-5 | - | TGTGCCAGCAGTCAAGGACAGTACTACGAGCAGTACTTC | CASSQGQYYEQYF
TRBJ1-1 | - | TRBV2 | - | TGTGCCAGCAGTGTTACTTTGGAAGCTTTCTTT | CASSVTLEAFF
TRBJ1-1 | - | TRBV5-1 | - | TGCGCCAGCAGCCCCGTTGGGGGGGCGGTTGAAGCTTTCTTT | CASSPVGGAVEAFF
TRBJ2-1 | once | TRBV5-1 | TRBD2 | TGCGCCAGCAGCTCGGGGACTAGCGGAACCTACAATGAGCAGTTCTTC | CASSSGTSGTYNEQFF
TRBJ2-7 | once | TRBV9 | - | TGTGCCAGCAGTTTACAGGGAATGAATGCCGAGCAGTACTTC | CASSLQGMNAEQYF
TRBJ1-3 | - | TRBV5-1 | TRBD1 | TGCGCCAGCAGCCTAGGGACAGTCTCTGGAAACACCATATATTTT | CASSLGTVSGNTIYF
TRBJ1-5 | - | TRBV18 | TRBD1 | TGTGCCAGCTCACCAAGGGGACAGAACAATCAGCCCCAGCATTTT | CASSPRGQNNQPQHF
TRBJ1-4 | - | TRBV28 | - | TGTGCCAGCAAAGTGGACAGTAATGAAAAACTGTTTTTT | CASKVDSNEKLFF
TRBJ1-1 | - | TRBV5-1 | - | TGCGCCAGCAGCCCAGAGGCGGCGAGCACTGAAGCTTTCTTT | CASSPEAASTEAFF
TRBJ2-7 | - | TRBV19 | - | TGTGCCAGTAGTCCCAACCCCGGGACTGGCTCCTACGAGCAGTACTTC | CASSPNPGTGSYEQYF
TRBJ2-2 | - | TRBV19 | - | TGTGCCAGTAGTATGGCGGAACCCCCTGCCGGGGAGCTGTTTTTT | CASSMAEPPAGELFF
TRBJ2-7 | - | TRBV5-1 | - | TGCGCCAGCAGCTTGGGGTTGGCGGGCACAACCTACGAGCAGTACTTC | CASSLGLAGTTYEQYF
TRBJ2-7 | - | TRBV9 | TRBD1 | TGTGCCAGCAGCCCCCCGGACAGGGTCCACGAGCAGTACTTC | CASSPPDRVHEQYF
TRBJ2-2 | - | TRBV5-1 | - | TGCGCCAGCAGCTTGGTCGGGAGAGGGACCGGGGAGCTGTTTTTT | CASSLVGRGTGELFF
TRBJ1-1 | - | TRBV19 | - | TGTGCCAGTAGTCCAGAAGTGGACACTGAAGCTTTCTTT | CASSPEVDTEAFF